Listed here is a single T cell receptor beta chain. Antigen unknown. The record originates from a study of blood T cells in healthy people across ages. General study results and limits: The study found more naive CD4+ cells and higher diversity in long-lived than aged donors.

The CDR3 contains 12 residues. Germline CDR1 and CDR2: MDHEN and SYDVKM. Trimming shortened V by 7 bases and J by 0 bases, and 7 bases separated the two germline ends. A second roughly 6 to 11 cycle PCR used barcoded and J-beta primers. A tag from a template-switch adaptor with 12 random nucleotides marked each cDNA molecule. TCRdb re-analysed the 5' RACE reads in MiXCR, keeping a single row per CDR3 protein. The table has approximately 880,000 distinct CDR3 sequences, 45% to 50% seen once. Each donor's blood draw was roughly 9.8 milliliters of peripheral blood. Each sample provided at least 6 micrograms of extracted total RNA.

The J gene is TRBJ2-7, the V gene TRBV28; D unclear. This clonotype originated in a man aged 25-40 years in good health. The sequenced sample was blood. Written as DNA, the CDR3 is TGTGCCAGCAACGGTTTCTCCTACGAGCAGTACTTC. As protein: CASNGFSYEQYF.